Described below is a single T cell receptor beta chain sequence and its context. The clone's antigen remains unknown. Within one base of it there is no much larger clone, and no base qualities were kept. The data stem from a study of blood T cell repertoires in COVID-19 (dated by TCRdb to 2018 to 2020). About the full investigation: The collaborator samples originated in the United States, Italy and Spain and spanned the acute and convalescent phases of COVID-19. The prospective study material was composed of cDNA or gDNA derived from T cells, B-cell-depleted T cells, or PBMCs. Deeply sampled blood TCRbeta repertoires from subjects exposed to, actively infected with, or recovered from COVID-19 were included in the dataset. The repertoires were released in a freely available public database intended as a resource for research on the immune response to SARS-CoV-2. The samples were drawn from the first 160 participants of the ongoing ImmuneRACE study and from more than 1,000 subjects provided by 6 global collaborators. A de-identified subject ID, COVID-19 status, age in years and sex were almost always included in the sample metadata. Where HLA class I and class II types were available, the types were taken from metadata supplied by the sample provider, not from assay-based typing.

The study at large found these results: How much clinical and demographic metadata was included differed by source and by participant, and the metadata was provided uncurated.

One collaborating source in Seattle enrolled patients while the patients were actively infected and followed the patients over time throughout the course of disease. Each collaborating institution followed its own protocols to collect whole blood in K2EDTA tubes. Collaborator samples were shipped for TCRbeta analysis as frozen whole blood, isolated PBMCs, or DNA extracted from either sample type. TCRbeta CDR3 regions were amplified from genomic DNA using the immunoSEQ Assay, a bias-controlled multiplex PCR. Under the source paper's analysis protocol: The number of nucleated cells in each sample was estimated by amplification of reference gene primers within the assay. Sequence reads were collapsed and filtered to measure the absolute abundance of every unique TCRbeta CDR3 rearrangement. For each sample, productive Simpson clonality was calculated by taking the square root of Simpson's diversity index across productive rearrangements. Drawn from immuneACCESS, this table holds only the in-frame rearrangements with V and J called that TCRdb kept. Clones are partly lost; checked studies trace under half to an unresolved V gene and leave the rest unexplained. Clonal size and the V and J genes are those of that table, whereas D and trimming came from the DNA. Across this sample there are 200,000 to 250,000 clones, with more than 85% seen only once. The top ten clonotypes cover over 0.75% of the sample.

CDR1 and CDR2 are drawn from the germline V gene (reference sequence): MNHEY, SMNVEV. The junction carries 19 bases between V and J, which are trimmed by 2 bases and 3 bases respectively. From its cysteine to its phenylalanine, the CDR3 spans 18 amino acids. CDR3 DNA is the only sequence kept; it has 54 bases, read in frame from the first base. This TCR was recovered from a man aged 55 to 70 with COVID-19, enrolled during active disease. The chain joins TRBV27 to TRBJ2-2, and the D gene may be TRBD1, 6 bases matching. Source material: peripheral blood. The CDR3 is CASSLGLLFYRDTGELFF. At the DNA level, the sequence is TGTGCCAGCAGTTTAGGCCTCTTGTTCTACAGGGACACCGGGGAGCTGTTTTTT.